The T cell receptor (beta chain) described here comes from a study of cytomegalovirus exposure and HLA in healthy donors. CDR3 length: 15 amino acids. Trimming took 5 bases from V and 4 from J; bases not matched to a gene: 9. In germline, CDR1 is SGHNT, CDR2 YYREEE (reference sequence). The PCR contained 60 Vbeta and 13 Jbeta primers. The data were produced by immunoSEQ multiplex PCR, yet TCRdb's version contains in-frame clones alone and is incomplete. The sample lists 200,000 to 250,000 clones, roughly 88% occurring once. The clonotype originates from a boy under 10 years old in good health and CMV-seronegative. Sequencing was performed on PBMCs. V gene TRBV5-4 combines with J gene TRBJ2-1; 7 bases align to TRBD1. The CDR3 here is CASRYRDRAYNEQFF. In nucleotides, the CDR3 is TGTGCCAGCAGGTACCGGGACAGAGCATACAATGAGCAGTTCTTC.